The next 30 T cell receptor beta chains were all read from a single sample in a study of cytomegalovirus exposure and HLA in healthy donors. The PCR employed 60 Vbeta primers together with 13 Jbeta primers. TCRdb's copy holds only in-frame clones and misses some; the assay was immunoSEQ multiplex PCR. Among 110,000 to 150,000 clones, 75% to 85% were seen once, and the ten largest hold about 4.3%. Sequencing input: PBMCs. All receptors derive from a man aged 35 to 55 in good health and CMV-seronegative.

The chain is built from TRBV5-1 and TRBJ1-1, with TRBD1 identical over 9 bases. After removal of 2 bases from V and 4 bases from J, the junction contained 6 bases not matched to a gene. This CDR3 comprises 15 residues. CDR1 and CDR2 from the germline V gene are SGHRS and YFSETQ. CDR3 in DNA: TGCGCCAGCAGCTTAACAGGGGGCGACTCCACTGAAGCTTTCTTT. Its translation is CASSLTGGDSTEAFF.

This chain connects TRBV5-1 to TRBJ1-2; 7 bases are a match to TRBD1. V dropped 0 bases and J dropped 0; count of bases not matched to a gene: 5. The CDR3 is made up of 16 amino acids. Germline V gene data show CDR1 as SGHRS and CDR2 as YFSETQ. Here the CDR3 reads CASSLGPTGPNYGYTF. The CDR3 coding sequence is TGCGCCAGCAGCTTGGGGCCGACAGGGCCTAACTATGGCTACACCTTC.

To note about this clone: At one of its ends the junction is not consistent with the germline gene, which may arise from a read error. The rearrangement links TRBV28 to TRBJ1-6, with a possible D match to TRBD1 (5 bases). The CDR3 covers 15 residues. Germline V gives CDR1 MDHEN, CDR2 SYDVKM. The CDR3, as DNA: TGTGCCAGCACCAAATCGGCCGGACATAATTCCCCCCTCCACTTT. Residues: CASTKSAGHNSPLHF.

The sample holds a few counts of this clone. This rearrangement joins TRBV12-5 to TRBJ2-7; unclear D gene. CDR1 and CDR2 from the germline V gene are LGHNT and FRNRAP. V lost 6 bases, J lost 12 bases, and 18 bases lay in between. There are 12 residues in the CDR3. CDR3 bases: TGTGCTAGTGGGCCTATCAAACGGAGCCTGTACTTC. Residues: CASGPIKRSLYF.

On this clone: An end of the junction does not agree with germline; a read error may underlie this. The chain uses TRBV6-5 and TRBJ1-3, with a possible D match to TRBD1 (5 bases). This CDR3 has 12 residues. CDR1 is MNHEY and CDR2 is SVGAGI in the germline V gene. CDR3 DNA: TGTGCCAGCGGTTATATAGGAGGGGCCATATATTTT. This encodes CASGYIGGAIYF.

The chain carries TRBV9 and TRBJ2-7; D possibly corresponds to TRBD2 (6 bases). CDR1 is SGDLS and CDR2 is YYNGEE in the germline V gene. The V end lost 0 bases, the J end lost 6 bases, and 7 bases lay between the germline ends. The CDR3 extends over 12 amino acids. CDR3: CASSVGGGEQYF. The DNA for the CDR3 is TGTGCCAGCAGCGTAGGGGGAGGCGAGCAGTACTTC. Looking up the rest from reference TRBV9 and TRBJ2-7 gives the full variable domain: DSGVTQTPKHLITATGQRVTLRCSPRSGDLSVYWYQQSLDQGLQFLIQYYNGEERAKGNILERFSAQQFPDLHSELNLSSLELGDSALYFCASSVGGGEQYFGPGTRLTVT.

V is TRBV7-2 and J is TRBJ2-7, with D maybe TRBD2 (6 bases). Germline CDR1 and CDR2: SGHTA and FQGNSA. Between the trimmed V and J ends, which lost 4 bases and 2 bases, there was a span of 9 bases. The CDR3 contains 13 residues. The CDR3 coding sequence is TGTGCCAGCAGCTGGGACTCCGCCTACGAGCAGTACTTC. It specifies CASSWDSAYEQYF.

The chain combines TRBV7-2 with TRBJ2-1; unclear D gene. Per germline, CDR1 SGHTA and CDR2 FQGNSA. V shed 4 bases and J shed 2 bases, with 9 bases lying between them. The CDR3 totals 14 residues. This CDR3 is CASSSPFAYNEQFF. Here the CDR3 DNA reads TGTGCCAGCAGCTCCCCCTTTGCCTACAATGAGCAGTTCTTC.

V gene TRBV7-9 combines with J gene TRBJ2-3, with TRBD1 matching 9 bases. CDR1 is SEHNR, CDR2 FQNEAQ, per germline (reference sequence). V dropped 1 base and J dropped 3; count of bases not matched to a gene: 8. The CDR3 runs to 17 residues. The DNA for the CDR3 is TGTGCCAGCAGCTTAGTCCTTACAGGGGGCTTAACAGATACGCAGTATTTT. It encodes CASSLVLTGGLTDTQYF.

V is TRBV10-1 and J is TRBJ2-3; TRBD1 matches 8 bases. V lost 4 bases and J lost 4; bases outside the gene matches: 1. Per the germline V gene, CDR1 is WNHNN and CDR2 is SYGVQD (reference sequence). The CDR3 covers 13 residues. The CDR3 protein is CASSVRGPDTQYF. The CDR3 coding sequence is TGCGCCAGCAGTGTCAGGGGGCCAGATACGCAGTATTTT.

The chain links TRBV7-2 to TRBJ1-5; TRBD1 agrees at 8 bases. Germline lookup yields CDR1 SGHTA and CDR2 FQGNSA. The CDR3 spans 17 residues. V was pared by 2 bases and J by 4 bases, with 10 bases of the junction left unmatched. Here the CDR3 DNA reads TGTGCCAGCAGCTTATTCTCCGCAGGGGGCTTAAATCAGCCCCAGCATTTT. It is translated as CASSLFSAGGLNQPQHF.

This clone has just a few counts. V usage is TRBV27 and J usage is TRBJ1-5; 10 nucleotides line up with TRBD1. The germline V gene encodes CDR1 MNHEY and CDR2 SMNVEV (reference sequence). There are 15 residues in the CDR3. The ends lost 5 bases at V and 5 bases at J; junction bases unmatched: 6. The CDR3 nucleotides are TGTGCCAGCAGTCAGAGACAGGGGGCACATCAGCCCCAGCATTTT. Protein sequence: CASSQRQGAHQPQHF.

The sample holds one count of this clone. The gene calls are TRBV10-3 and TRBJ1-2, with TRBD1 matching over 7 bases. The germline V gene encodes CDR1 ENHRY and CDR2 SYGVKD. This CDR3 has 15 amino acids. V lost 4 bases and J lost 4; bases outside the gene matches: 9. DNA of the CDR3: TGTGCCATCAGTGCCGGGACAGATATTTTCTATGGCTACACCTTC. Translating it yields CAISAGTDIFYGYTF.

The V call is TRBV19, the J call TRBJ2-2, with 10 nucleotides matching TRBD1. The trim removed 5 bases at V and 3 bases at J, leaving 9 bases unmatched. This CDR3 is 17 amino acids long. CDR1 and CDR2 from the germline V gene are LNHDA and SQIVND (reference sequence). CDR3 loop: CASSGDRGMGDTGELFF. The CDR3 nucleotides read TGTGCCAGTAGTGGGGACAGGGGAATGGGGGACACCGGGGAGCTGTTTTTT.

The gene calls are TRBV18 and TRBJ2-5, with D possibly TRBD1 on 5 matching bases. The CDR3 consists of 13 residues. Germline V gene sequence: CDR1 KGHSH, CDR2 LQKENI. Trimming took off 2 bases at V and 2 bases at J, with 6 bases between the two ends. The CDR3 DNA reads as TGTGCCAGCTCACCAAGACAGCAAGAGACCCAGTACTTC. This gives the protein CASSPRQQETQYF. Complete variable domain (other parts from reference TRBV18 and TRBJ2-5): NAGVMQNPRHLVRRRGQEARLRCSPMKGHSHVYWYRQLPEEGLKFMVYLQKENIIDESGMPKERFSAEFPKEGPSILRIQQVVRGDSAAYFCASSPRQQETQYFGPGTRLLVL.

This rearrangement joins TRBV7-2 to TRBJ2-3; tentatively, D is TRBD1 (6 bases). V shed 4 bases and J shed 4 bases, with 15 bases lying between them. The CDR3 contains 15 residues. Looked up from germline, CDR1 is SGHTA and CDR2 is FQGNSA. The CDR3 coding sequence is TGTGCCAGCAGCTCAGGGCAGGGGTGGGCAGATACGCAGTATTTT. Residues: CASSSGQGWADTQYF.

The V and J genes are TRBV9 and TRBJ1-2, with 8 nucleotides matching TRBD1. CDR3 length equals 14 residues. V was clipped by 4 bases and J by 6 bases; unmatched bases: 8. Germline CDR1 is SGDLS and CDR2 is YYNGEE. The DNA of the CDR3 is TGTGCCAGCAGCCCCCGGACAGGGCAGAATGGCTACACCTTC. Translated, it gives CASSPRTGQNGYTF. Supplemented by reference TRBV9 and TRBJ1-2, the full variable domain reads DSGVTQTPKHLITATGQRVTLRCSPRSGDLSVYWYQQSLDQGLQFLIQYYNGEERAKGNILERFSAQQFPDLHSELNLSSLELGDSALYFCASSPRTGQNGYTFGSGTRLTVV.

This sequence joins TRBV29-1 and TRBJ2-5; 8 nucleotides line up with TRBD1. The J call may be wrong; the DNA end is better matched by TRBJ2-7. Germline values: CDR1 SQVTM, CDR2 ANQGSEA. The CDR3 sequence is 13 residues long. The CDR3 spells CSARTGNLGEQYF. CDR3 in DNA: TGCAGCGCCAGGACAGGGAATCTTGGCGAGCAGTACTTC.

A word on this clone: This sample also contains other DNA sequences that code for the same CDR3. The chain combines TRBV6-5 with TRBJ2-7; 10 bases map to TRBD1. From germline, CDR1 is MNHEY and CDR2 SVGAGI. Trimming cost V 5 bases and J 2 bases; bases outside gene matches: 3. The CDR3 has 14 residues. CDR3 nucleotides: TGTGCCAGCAGTGCCGGGACAGGGGCCTACGAGCAGTACTTC. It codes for CASSAGTGAYEQYF.

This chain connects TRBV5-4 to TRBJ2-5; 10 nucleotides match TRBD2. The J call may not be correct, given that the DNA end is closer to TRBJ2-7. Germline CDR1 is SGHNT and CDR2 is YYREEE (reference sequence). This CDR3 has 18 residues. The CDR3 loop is CASSLSPSGGYRAYEQYF. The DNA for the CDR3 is TGTGCCAGCAGCTTGTCTCCTAGCGGGGGCTATCGAGCCTACGAGCAGTACTTC.

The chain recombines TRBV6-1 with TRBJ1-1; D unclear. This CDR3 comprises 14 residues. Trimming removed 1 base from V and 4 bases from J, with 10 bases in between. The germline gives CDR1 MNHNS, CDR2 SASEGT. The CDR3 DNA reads TGTGCCAGCAGTGAAGGCGGTGTAGTCACTGAAGCTTTCTTT. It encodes CASSEGGVVTEAFF.

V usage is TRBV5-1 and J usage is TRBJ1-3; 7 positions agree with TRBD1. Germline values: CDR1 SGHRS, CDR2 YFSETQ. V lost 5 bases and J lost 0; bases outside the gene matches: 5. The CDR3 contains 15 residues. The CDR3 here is CASRRGQDSGNTIYF. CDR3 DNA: TGCGCCAGCAGGAGAGGACAGGACTCTGGAAACACCATATATTTT.

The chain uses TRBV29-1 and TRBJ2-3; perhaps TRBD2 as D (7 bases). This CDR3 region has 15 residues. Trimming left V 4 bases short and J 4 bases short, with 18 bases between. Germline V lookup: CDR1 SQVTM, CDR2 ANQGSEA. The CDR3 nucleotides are TGCAGCGTTGGCACGGGGGGCAGGAGGCCAGATACGCAGTATTTT. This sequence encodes CSVGTGGRRPDTQYF.

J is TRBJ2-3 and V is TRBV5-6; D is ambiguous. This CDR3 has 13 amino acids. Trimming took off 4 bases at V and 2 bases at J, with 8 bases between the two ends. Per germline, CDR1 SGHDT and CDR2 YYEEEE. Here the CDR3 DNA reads TGTGCCAGCAGCCTGCGGCTCACAGATACGCAGTATTTT. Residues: CASSLRLTDTQYF.

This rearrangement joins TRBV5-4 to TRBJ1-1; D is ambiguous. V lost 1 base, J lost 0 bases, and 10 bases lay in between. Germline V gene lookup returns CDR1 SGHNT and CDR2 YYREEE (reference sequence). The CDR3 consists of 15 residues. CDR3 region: CASSLNPRLNTEAFF. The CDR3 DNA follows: TGTGCCAGCAGCTTGAATCCGCGGCTGAACACTGAAGCTTTCTTT.

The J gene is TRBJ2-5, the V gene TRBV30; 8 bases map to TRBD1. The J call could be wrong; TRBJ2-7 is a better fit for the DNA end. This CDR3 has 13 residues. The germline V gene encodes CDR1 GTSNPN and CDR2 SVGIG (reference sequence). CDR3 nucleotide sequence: TGTGCCTGGAACAGGGGGTCTTCCTACGAGCAGTACTTC. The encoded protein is CAWNRGSSYEQYF.

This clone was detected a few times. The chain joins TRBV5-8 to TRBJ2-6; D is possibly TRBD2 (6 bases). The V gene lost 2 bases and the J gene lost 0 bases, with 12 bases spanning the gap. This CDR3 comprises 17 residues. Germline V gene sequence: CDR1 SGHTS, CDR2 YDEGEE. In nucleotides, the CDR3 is TGTGCCAGCAGCTTTGGGCAGGGAGGCTCTGGGGCCAACGTCCTGACTTTC. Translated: CASSFGQGGSGANVLTF.

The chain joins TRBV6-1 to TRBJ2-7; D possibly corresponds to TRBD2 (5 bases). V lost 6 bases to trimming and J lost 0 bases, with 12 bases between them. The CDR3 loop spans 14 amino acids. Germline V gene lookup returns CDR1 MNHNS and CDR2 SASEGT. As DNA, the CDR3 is TGTGCCAGCAGGCCGACGGGAACCTCCTACGAGCAGTACTTC. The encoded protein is CASRPTGTSYEQYF.

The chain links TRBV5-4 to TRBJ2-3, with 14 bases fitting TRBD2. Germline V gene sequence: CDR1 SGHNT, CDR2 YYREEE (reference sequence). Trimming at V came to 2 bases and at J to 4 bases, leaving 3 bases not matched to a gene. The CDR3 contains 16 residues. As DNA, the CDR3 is TGTGCCAGCAGCTTAGGACTAGCGGGGGGTCCAGATACGCAGTATTTT. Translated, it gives CASSLGLAGGPDTQYF. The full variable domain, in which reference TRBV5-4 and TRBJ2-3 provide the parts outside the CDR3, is ETGVTQSPTHLIKTRGQQVTLRCSSQSGHNTVSWYQQALGQGPQFIFQYYREEENGRGNFPPRFSGLQFPNYSSELNVNALELDDSALYLCASSLGLAGGPDTQYFGPGTRLTVL.

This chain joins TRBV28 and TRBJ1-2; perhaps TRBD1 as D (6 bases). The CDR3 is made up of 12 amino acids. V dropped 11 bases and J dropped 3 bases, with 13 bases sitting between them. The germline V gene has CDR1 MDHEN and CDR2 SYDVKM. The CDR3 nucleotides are TGTGCCGTAGGACGGACAGACTATGGCTACACCTTC. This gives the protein CAVGRTDYGYTF.